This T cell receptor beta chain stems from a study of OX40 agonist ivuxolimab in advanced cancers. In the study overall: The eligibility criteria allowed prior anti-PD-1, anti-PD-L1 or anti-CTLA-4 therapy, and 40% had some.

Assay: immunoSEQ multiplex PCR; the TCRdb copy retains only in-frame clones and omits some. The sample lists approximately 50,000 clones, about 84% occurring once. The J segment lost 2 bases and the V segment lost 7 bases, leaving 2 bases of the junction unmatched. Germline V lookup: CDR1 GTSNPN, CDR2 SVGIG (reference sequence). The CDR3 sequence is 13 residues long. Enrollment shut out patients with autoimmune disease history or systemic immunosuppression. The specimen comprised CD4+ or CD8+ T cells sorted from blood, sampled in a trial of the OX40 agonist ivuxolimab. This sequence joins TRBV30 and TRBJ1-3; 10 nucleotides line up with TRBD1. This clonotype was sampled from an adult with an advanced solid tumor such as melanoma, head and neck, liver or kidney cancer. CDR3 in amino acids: CASGQGAGNTIYF. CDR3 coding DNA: TGTGCCTCCGGACAGGGGGCTGGAAACACCATATATTTT. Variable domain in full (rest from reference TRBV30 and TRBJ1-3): SQTIHQWPATLVQPVGSPLSLECTVEGTSNPNLYWYRQAAGRGLQLLFYSVGIGQISSEVPQNLSASRPQDRQFILSSKKLLLSDSGFYLCASGQGAGNTIYFGEGSWLTVV.